Listed below are T cell receptor beta chains from one sample, sequenced in a study of T cell responses to AZD1222 COVID-19 vaccine. Clones were read by immunoSEQ multiplex PCR, and TCRdb kept only the in-frame ones, dropping some. The table lists roughly 120,000 clones, 88% of them singletons. Sequenced material: peripheral blood, taken on day 0 of MenACWY control vaccination. The receptors derive from an adult in good health. The conserved cysteine and the conserved F or W are not part of the CDR3 here. Each record gives: V gene, CDR3 length, CDR3 protein.

>TRBV9|14
ASSATITGRGSPLH
>TRBV6-6|12
ASSPVGARQPQH
>TRBV4-1|11
ASREQGQDTQY
>TRBV11-2|12
ASSPGTSGYEQY
>TRBV27|12
ASSLAAWGTEAF
>TRBV30|11
AWEPGLLNEQF
>TRBV27|12
ASSPDLAKNIQY
>TRBV2|11
ASTAAGWSTIY
>TRBV7-9|13
ASSSTQGDAQPQH
>TRBV18|12
ASSLRMGHYGYT
>TRBV27|12
ASSYRTSLDTQY
>TRBV27|11
ASSQGLSYEQY
>TRBV28|11
ASSLDRVHEQY
>TRBV18|13
ASSPTGVVTGELF
>TRBV7-9|13
ASRSSGRSIFEQF
>TRBV5-1|13
ASTLGTGSYNEQF
>TRBV5-6|11
ASSPTVSYEQY
>TRBV6-2/TRBV6-3|12
ASSLQGAQGKLF
>TRBV25-1|9
ASGRGYGYT
>TRBV28|11
ASRGFGNQPQH
>TRBV6-5|13
ASSLRGGLAYEQY
>TRBV30|12
AWRGGRETDTQY
>TRBV4-1|14
ASSRDGTSGAYEQY
>TRBV19|12
ASRTSDSYNEQF
>TRBV11-3|14
ASSPQGTRNSHEQF
>TRBV27|12
ASSPQITNYGYT
>TRBV12-3/TRBV12-4|11
ASSAHVSYEQY
>TRBV5-4|12
ASSLFGEYEKLF
>TRBV5-1|12
ASSLDGGNTEAF
>TRBV7-9|11
ASSGQGGTEAF
>TRBV5-7|12
ASSPGQAWREQY
>TRBV7-9|15
ASSPFAGTGRNQPQH
>TRBV27|13
ASSLTRRLNNEQF
>TRBV2|10
ASRLGRNEQY
>TRBV5-6|16
ASSLISAGLAHTGELF
>TRBV4-1|13
ASSPAGTGRETQY
>TRBV5-1|13
ASSLDGGGYNEQF
>TRBV24-1|15
ATSDTGGVGSNQPQH
>TRBV28|12
ASSLLAAKNIQY
>TRBV3-1/TRBV3-2|12
ASSQGQGAREQY
>TRBV28|15
ASRSGTGGWGDQPQH
>TRBV11-2|12
ASSEGTGNFGYT
>TRBV3-1/TRBV3-2|11
ASSQVRGYEQY
>TRBV6-6|13
ASSYGRGGAGELF
>TRBV5-4|13
ASSLSTDSRGGYT
>TRBV2|13
ASRPETGLNYGYT
>TRBV5-1|13
ASKRTGGVQETQY
>TRBV2|12
ASRDSGSSREQY
>TRBV19|12
ASSSMRGADEAF
>TRBV3-1/TRBV3-2|14
ASSQDPPRKRAIQY
>TRBV10-1|12
ASSGGSAIGELF
>TRBV30|9
AWSREGELF
>TRBV27|14
ASSPGTGVVLGGYT
>TRBV7-3|13
ASSSNGATNSPLH
>TRBV6-5|11
ASSYSSGHGYT